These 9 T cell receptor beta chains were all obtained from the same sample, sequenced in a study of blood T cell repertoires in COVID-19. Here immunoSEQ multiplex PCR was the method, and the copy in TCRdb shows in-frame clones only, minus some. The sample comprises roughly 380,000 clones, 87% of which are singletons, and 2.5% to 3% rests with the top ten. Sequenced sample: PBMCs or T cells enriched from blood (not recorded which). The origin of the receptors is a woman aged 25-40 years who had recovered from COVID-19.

This CDR3 reads CASSIGLAGGPDTQYF. In nucleotides, the CDR3 is TGTGCCAGTAGTATTGGCCTAGCGGGGGGGCCAGATACGCAGTATTTT. V is TRBV19 and J is TRBJ2-3; TRBD2 matches at 12 bases. Germline V gene sequence: CDR1 LNHDA, CDR2 SQIVND (reference sequence). V dropped 3 bases and J dropped 4; count of bases not matched to a gene: 5. The CDR3 has 16 residues.

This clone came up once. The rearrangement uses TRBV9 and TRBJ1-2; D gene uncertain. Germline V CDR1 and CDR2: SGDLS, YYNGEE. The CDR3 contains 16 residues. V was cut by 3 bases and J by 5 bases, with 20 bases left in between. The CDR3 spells CASSGPNRSPRYGYTF. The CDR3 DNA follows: TGTGCCAGCAGCGGGCCCAACCGATCCCCGAGGTATGGCTACACCTTC.

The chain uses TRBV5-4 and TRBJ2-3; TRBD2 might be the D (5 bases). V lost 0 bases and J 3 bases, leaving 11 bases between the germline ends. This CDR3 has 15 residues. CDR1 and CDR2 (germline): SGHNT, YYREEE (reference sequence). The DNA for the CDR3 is TGTGCCAGCAGCTTGGTAGGACTCGAGACAGATACGCAGTATTTT. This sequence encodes CASSLVGLETDTQYF.

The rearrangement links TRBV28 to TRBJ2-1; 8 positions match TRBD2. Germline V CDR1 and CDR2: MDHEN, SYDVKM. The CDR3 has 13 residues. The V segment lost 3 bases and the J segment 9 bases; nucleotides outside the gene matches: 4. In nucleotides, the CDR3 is TGTGCCAGCAGTTTGAGTAGCGGGATTGAGCAGTTCTTC. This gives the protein CASSLSSGIEQFF.

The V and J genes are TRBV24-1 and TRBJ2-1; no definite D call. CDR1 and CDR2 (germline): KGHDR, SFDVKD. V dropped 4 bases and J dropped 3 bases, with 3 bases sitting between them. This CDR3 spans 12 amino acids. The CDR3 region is CATSDYYNEQFF. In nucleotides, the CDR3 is TGTGCCACCAGTGACTACTACAATGAGCAGTTCTTC.

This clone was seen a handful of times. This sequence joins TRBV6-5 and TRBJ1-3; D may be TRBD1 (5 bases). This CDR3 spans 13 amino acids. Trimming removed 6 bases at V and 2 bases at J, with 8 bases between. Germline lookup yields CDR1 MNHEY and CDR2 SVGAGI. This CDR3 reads CASRLTAGNTIYF. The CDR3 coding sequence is TGTGCCAGCAGGCTGACAGCTGGAAACACCATATATTTT.

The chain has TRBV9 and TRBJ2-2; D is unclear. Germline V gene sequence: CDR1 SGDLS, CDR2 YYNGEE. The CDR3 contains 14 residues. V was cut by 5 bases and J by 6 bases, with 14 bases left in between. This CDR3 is CASRKEVGPGELFF. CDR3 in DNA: TGTGCCAGCAGAAAAGAGGTTGGCCCCGGGGAGCTGTTTTTT.

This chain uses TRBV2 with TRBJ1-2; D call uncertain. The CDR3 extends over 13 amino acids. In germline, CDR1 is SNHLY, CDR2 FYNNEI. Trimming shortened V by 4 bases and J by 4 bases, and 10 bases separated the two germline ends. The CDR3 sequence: CASSVETTYGYTF. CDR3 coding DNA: TGTGCCAGCAGTGTAGAAACTACCTATGGCTACACCTTC.

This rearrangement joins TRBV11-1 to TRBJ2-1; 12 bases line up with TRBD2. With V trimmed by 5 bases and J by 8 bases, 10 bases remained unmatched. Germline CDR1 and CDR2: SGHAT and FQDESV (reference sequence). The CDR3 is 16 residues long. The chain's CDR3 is CASSPRLAGAFDEQFF. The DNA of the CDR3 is TGTGCCAGCAGCCCCCGACTAGCGGGAGCGTTTGATGAGCAGTTCTTC.